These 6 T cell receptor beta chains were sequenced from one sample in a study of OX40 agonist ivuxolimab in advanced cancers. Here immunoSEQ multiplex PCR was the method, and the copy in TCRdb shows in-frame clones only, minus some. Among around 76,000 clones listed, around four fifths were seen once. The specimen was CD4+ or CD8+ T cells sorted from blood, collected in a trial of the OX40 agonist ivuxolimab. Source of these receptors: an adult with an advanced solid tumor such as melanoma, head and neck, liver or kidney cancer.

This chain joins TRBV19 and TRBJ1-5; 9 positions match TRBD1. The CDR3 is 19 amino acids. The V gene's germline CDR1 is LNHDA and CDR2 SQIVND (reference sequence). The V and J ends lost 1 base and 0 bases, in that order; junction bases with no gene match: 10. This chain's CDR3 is CASSIGRQGGSYSNQPQHF. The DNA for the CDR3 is TGTGCCAGTAGTATAGGAAGACAGGGGGGATCTTATAGCAATCAGCCCCAGCATTTT.

CDR3 nucleotides: TGTGCCAGTAGTAACGTCGCGGGGGTAAAAGAGACCCAGTACTTC. Amino acid sequence: CASSNVAGVKETQYF. The chain combines TRBV19 with TRBJ2-5; 7 nucleotides agree with TRBD2. In germline, CDR1 is LNHDA, CDR2 SQIVND (reference sequence). The CDR3 sequence is 15 residues long. The junction had 8 bases not matched to a gene; V was cut back by 4 bases and J by 3 bases.

This chain's CDR3 is CASFDPMGETQYF. The CDR3 DNA sequence: TGTGCCAGCTTCGACCCCATGGGAGAGACCCAGTACTTC. J is TRBJ2-5 and V is TRBV7-9; no firm D call. The V end lost 8 bases, the J end lost 4 bases, and 14 bases lay between the germline ends. This CDR3 contains 13 residues. The germline gives CDR1 SEHNR, CDR2 FQNEAQ (reference sequence).

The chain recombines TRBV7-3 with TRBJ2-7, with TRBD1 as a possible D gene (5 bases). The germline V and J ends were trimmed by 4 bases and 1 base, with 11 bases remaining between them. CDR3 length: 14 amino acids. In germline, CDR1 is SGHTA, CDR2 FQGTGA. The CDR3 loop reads CASSWQGGSYEQYF. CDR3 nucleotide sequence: TGTGCCAGCAGCTGGCAGGGCGGATCCTACGAGCAGTACTTC.

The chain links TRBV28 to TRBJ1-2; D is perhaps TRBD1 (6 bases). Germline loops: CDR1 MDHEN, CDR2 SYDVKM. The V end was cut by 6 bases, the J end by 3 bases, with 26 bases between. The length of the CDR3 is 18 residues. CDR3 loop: CASRGPTGGRGLDYGYTF. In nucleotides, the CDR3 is TGTGCCAGCAGGGGACCGACAGGCGGAAGGGGATTAGACTATGGCTACACCTTC.

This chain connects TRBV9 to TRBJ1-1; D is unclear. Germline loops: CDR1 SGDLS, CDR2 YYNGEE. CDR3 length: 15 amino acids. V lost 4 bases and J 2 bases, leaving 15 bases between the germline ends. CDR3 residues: CASSRPGAHNTEAFF. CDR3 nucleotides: TGTGCCAGCAGCCGCCCGGGAGCCCATAACACTGAAGCTTTCTTT.